This entry is about one T cell receptor (beta chain). Its antigen is as yet unknown. This specimen comes from a study of cytomegalovirus exposure and HLA in healthy donors. Turning to the study itself: There were around 100 million unique TCR beta sequences, drawn from approximately 180 million T cells, in an earlier analysis.

Study results and caveats: In a later analysis, HLA-C alleles had the fewest associated TCRs, DRB1 alleles the most. TCR beta sequences reportedly predicted the HLA-A and HLA-B alleles of most subjects accurately.

The PCR contained 60 Vbeta and 13 Jbeta primers. Sequenced by immunoSEQ multiplex PCR; TCRdb stores in-frame clones only, minus some. The sample has 150,000 or so clones, approximately 73% seen once. The clonotype originates from a man aged 25 to 40 in good health and CMV-seropositive. Sequencing was done on a sample of PBMCs.

The CDR3 sequence: CASSDSGGAGANVLTF. The CDR3 nucleotides read TGTGCCAGCAGTGACTCAGGGGGCGCTGGGGCCAACGTCCTGACTTTC. The chain combines TRBV6-4 with TRBJ2-6, with 7 bases that match TRBD1. The junction had 1 base not matched to a gene; V was cut back by 0 bases and J by 2 bases. Germline V gene sequence: CDR1 MRHNA, CDR2 SNTAGT. The CDR3 contains 16 residues.